Listed here are 11 T cell receptor beta chains from one sample, sequenced in a study of blood T cells in healthy people across ages (dated by TCRdb to the mid-2010s). Libraries were made using 5' RACE. TCRdb names Illumina HiSeq 2500 as the instrument used. A second PCR of about 7 to 12 cycles was run with a J-beta primer mix and a sample-barcoded 5' primer. Starting from the raw public reads, TCRdb applied fastp trimming at Q25, assembled clones with MiXCR and retained in-frame beta chains. Rows are unified per CDR3 protein, each entry keeping the most common DNA and genes. The sample table records 500,000 to 550,000 distinct CDR3 sequences; 24% of these occur just once. The leading ten clones occupy 7.5% to 9% of the sample. The same sample was also studied in work on T cells of mothers and their children.

Sequenced material: blood. These receptors came from a boy younger than 18 in good health.

The chain recombines TRBV28 with TRBJ2-5, with 7 bases aligning to TRBD2. CDR1 is MDHEN and CDR2 is SYDVKM in the germline V gene. Trimming cost V 3 bases and J 2 bases; bases outside gene matches: 9. This CDR3 contains 16 residues. The CDR3 sequence is CASSLYGGGQQETQYF. The DNA of the CDR3 is TGTGCCAGCAGTTTGTATGGGGGAGGGCAACAAGAGACCCAGTACTTC.

This clonotype was observed a handful of times. The V and J genes are TRBV28 and TRBJ1-5; a weak D match, TRBD1 (5 bases). Germline V gives CDR1 MDHEN, CDR2 SYDVKM. The V gene lost 1 base and the J gene lost 9 bases, with 13 bases spanning the gap. The CDR3 is 14 residues long. Written as DNA, the CDR3 is TGTGCCAGCAGTTTATTTGGAGGGGTTAGGCCCCAGCATTTT. Its translation is CASSLFGGVRPQHF.

The V and J genes are TRBV9 and TRBJ2-2; no clear D gene. The V gene's germline CDR1 is SGDLS and CDR2 YYNGEE. V lost 0 bases and J 4 bases, leaving 16 bases between the germline ends. This CDR3 has 17 residues. CDR3 amino acids: CASSVDNEGPSTGELFF. The CDR3 nucleotides read TGTGCCAGCAGCGTAGATAATGAAGGCCCGAGCACCGGGGAGCTGTTTTTT.

This clonotype was counted a few times. This sequence joins TRBV28 and TRBJ1-6, with 9 nucleotides matching TRBD1. Germline lookup yields CDR1 MDHEN and CDR2 SYDVKM. V was pared by 4 bases and J by 3 bases, with 10 bases of the junction left unmatched. The CDR3 is 18 amino acids. In DNA, the CDR3 is TGTGCCAGCAGTTCCGAGGTCCGGGACAGGGACTATAATTCACCCCTCCACTTT. This codes for CASSSEVRDRDYNSPLHF.

This clonotype was counted only a few times. The rearrangement uses TRBV3-1 and TRBJ2-5; 8 nucleotides align to TRBD2. The J call may be mistaken, given a closer DNA end match to TRBJ2-1. Germline loops: CDR1 LGHDT, CDR2 YNNKEL (reference sequence). The CDR3 spans 15 residues. The CDR3 loop is CASSQGTSGNNEQFF. The CDR3 DNA sequence: TGTGCCAGCAGCCAAGGAACTAGCGGTAACAATGAGCAGTTCTTC.

This clonotype has just a few counts. The gene calls are TRBV20-1 and TRBJ2-5; D not certain. The V end lost 3 bases, the J end lost 0 bases, and 17 bases lay between the germline ends. This CDR3 is built from 16 residues. Germline loops: CDR1 DFQATT, CDR2 SNEGSKA (reference sequence). CDR3 sequence (DNA): TGCAGTGCTAGTTCATATCAGTCAGAGAACCAAGAGACCCAGTACTTC. This translates into CSASSYQSENQETQYF.

The J gene is TRBJ2-5, the V gene TRBV15; 11 bases are a match to TRBD1. The CDR3 sequence is 16 residues long. Losses at the gene ends were 3 bases for V and 4 bases for J; bases not matched to a gene: 7. Germline CDR1 is LNHNV and CDR2 is YYDKDF (reference sequence). In DNA form, the CDR3 reads TGTGCCACCAGCAGTTACTCCGGGACAGGGGGAGAGACCCAGTACTTC. This gives the protein CATSSYSGTGGETQYF.

The genes are TRBV27 and TRBJ1-1; 7 positions agree with TRBD1. V shed 5 bases, J shed 0 bases, and the junction held 3 bases outside the gene matches. Germline V CDR1 and CDR2: MNHEY, SMNVEV (reference sequence). CDR3 length: 14 residues. This CDR3 is CASSKTGLNTEAFF. The CDR3 nucleotides are TGTGCCAGCAGTAAGACAGGGTTGAACACTGAAGCTTTCTTT.

This clonotype was seen more than once but under ten times. The genes are TRBV5-6 and TRBJ1-6; no reliable D call. V gave up 4 bases and J gave up 10 bases, with 12 bases separating them. This CDR3 comprises 13 residues. Germline assignment: CDR1 SGHDT and CDR2 YYEEEE. The CDR3 DNA follows: TGTGCCAGCAGCCCAACGACCGGATCACCCCTCCACTTT. Translated, it gives CASSPTTGSPLHF.

This clonotype was picked up a small number of times. The chain has TRBV27 and TRBJ2-7, with D uncertain. Germline V gene data show CDR1 as MNHEY and CDR2 as SMNVEV (reference sequence). This CDR3 is built from 14 residues. V was shortened by 0 bases and J by 4 bases, with 10 bases between the two germline ends. The CDR3 DNA reads as TGTGCCAGCAGTTTATCGATAGGGCATTACGAGCAGTACTTC. Amino acids: CASSLSIGHYEQYF.

Only a few counts were recorded for this clonotype. This sequence joins TRBV6-2 or TRBV6-3 and TRBJ1-2; D uncertain. The CDR3 totals 13 residues. CDR1 and CDR2 from the germline V gene are MNHEY and SVGEGT. Trimming pared 6 bases from V and 0 bases from J, leaving 8 bases between. As DNA, the CDR3 is TGTGCCAGCAGGGACGGAGCTAACTATGGCTACACCTTC. It specifies CASRDGANYGYTF.